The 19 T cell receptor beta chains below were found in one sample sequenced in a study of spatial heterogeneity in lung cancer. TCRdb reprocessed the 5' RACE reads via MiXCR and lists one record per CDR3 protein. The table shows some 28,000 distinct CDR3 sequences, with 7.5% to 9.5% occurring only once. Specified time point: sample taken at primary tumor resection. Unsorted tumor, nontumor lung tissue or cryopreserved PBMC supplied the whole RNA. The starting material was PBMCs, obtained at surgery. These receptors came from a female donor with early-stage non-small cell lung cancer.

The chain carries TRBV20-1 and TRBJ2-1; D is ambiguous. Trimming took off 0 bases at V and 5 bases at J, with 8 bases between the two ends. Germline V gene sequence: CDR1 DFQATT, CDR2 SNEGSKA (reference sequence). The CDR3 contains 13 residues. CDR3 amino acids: CSARDNWHNEQFF. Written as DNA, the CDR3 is TGCAGTGCTAGAGATAATTGGCACAATGAGCAGTTCTTC.

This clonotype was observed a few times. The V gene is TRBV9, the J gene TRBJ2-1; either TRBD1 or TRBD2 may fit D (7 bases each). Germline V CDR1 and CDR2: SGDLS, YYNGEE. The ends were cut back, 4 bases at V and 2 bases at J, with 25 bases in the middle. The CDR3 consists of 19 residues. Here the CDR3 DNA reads TGTGCCAGCAGCCCCCAGGGGGGGGCGAGGGTAGCGCCCTACAATGAGCAGTTCTTC. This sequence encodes CASSPQGGARVAPYNEQFF. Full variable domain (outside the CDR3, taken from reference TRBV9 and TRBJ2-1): DSGVTQTPKHLITATGQRVTLRCSPRSGDLSVYWYQQSLDQGLQFLIQYYNGEERAKGNILERFSAQQFPDLHSELNLSSLELGDSALYFCASSPQGGARVAPYNEQFFGPGTRLTVL.

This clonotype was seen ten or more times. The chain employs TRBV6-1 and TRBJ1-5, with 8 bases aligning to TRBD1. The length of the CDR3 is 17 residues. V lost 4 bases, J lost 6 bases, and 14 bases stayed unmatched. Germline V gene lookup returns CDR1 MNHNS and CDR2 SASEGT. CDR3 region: CASSGPRVTGASQPQHF. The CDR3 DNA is TGTGCCAGCAGTGGCCCCCGTGTGACAGGGGCCAGTCAGCCCCAGCATTTT.

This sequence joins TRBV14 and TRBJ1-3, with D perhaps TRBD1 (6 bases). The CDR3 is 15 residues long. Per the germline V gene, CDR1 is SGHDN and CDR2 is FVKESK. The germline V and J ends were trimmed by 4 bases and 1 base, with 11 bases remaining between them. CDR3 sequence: CASSLQGVSGNTIYF. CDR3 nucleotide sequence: TGTGCCAGCAGCCTACAGGGAGTATCTGGAAACACCATATATTTT.

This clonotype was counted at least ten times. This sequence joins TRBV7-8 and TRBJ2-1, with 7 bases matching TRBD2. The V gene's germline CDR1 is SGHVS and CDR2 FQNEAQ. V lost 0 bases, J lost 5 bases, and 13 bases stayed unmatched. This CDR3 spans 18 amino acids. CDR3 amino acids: CASSLASLRASGHNEQFF. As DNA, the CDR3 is TGTGCCAGCAGCTTAGCTTCTCTTAGGGCTAGCGGACACAATGAGCAGTTCTTC.

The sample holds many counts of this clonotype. The CDR3 reads CASRTRGMDSPLHF. CDR3 in DNA: TGTGCCAGCAGGACAAGGGGTATGGATTCACCCCTCCACTTT. V and J are TRBV2 and TRBJ1-6; tentative D call: TRBD1 (5 bases). CDR3 length equals 14 residues. The V gene's germline CDR1 is SNHLY and CDR2 FYNNEI. Trimming cost V 6 bases and J 8 bases, with 14 bases left between them.

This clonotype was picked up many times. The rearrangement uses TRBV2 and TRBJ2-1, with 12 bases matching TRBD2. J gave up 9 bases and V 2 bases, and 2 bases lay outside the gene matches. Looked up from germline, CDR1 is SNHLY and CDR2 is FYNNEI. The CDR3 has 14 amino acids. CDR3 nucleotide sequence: TGTGCCAGCAGTGAATCTAGCGGGAGGGCTGAGCAGTTCTTC. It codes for CASSESSGRAEQFF.

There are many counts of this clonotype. CDR3 nucleotides: TGTGCCAGCAGCTTTAGCTTCCTGGGAAAAAGAGGAGAGACCCAGTACTTC. This codes for CASSFSFLGKRGETQYF. This chain connects TRBV11-2 to TRBJ2-5; D is unclear. This CDR3 is 17 amino acids long. V was clipped by 3 bases and J by 4 bases, with 21 bases between them. The V gene's germline CDR1 is SGHAT and CDR2 FQNNGV.

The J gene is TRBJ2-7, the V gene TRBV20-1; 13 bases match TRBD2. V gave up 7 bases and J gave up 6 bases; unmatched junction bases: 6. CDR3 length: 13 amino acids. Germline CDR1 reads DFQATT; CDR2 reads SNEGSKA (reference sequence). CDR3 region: CSGGLAGLAEQYF. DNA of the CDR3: TGCAGTGGGGGACTAGCGGGATTAGCCGAGCAGTACTTC.

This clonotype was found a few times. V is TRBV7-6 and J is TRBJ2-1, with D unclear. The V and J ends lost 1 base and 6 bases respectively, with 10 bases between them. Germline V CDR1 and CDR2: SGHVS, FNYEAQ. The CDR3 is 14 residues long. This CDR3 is CASSLVKLSNEQFF. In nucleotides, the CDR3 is TGTGCCAGCAGCTTAGTCAAACTGAGCAATGAGCAGTTCTTC.

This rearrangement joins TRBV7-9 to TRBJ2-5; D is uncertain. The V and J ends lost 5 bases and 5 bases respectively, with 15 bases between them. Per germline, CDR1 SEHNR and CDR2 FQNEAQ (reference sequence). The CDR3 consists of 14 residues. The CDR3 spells CASSRKSIRETQYF. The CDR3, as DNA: TGTGCCAGCAGCAGGAAGTCCATTCGGGAGACCCAGTACTTC.

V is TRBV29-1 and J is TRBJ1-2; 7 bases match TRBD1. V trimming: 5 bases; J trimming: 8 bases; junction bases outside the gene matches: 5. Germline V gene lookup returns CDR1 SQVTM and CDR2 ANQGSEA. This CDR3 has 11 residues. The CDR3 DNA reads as TGCAGCGTTCGACAGGGCGACGGCTACACCTTC. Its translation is CSVRQGDGYTF.

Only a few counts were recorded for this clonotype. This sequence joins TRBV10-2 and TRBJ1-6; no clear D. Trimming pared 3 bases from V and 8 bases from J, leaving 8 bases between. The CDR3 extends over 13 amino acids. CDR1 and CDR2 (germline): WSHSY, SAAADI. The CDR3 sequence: CASSEHNDSPLHF. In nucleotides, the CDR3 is TGCGCCAGCAGTGAACACAACGATTCACCCCTCCACTTT.

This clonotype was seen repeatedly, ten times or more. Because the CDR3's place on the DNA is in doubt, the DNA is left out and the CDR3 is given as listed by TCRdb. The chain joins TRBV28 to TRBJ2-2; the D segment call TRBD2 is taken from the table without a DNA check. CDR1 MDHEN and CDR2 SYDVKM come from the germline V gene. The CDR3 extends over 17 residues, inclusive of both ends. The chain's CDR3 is CASSTLAGFQVSGELFF.

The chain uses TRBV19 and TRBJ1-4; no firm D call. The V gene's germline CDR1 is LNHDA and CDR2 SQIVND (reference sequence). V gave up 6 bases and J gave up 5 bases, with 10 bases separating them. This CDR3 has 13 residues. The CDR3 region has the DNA TGTGCCAGTAGGCGATTATCGAATGAAAAACTGTTTTTT. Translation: CASRRLSNEKLFF.

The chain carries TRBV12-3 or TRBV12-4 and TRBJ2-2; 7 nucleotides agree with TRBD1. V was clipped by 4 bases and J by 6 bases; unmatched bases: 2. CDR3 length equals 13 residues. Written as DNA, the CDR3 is TGTGCCAGCAGTTCAGGGACAGCCGGGGAGCTGTTTTTT. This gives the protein CASSSGTAGELFF.

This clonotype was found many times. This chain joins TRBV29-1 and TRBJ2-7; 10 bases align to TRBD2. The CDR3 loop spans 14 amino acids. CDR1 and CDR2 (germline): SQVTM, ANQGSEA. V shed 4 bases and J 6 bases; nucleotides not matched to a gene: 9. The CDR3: CSVAGSGGRTEQYF. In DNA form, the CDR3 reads TGCAGCGTTGCCGGTAGCGGGGGGAGGACCGAGCAGTACTTC.

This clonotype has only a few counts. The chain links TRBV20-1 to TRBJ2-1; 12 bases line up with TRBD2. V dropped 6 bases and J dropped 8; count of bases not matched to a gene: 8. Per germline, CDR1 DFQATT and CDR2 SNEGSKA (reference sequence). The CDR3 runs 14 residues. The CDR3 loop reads CSAQGLAGLDEQFF. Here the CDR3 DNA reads TGCAGTGCCCAAGGACTAGCGGGACTCGATGAGCAGTTCTTC.

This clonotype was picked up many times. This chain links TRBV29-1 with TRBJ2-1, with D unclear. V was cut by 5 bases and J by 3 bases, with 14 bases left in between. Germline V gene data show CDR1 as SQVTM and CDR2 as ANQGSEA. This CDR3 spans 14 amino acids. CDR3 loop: CSVSSLESYNEQFF. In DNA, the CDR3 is TGCAGCGTTTCCAGCCTCGAAAGCTACAATGAGCAGTTCTTC.